This TCR beta chain stems from a study of blood T cell repertoires in COVID-19. Study background: COVID-19 samples collected from the United States, Italy and Spain covered acute and convalescent phases. Sources were T cells, B-cell-depleted T cells, or PBMCs; the material itself was cDNA or gDNA.

Germline loops: CDR1 LNHDA, CDR2 SQIVND (reference sequence). With 5 bases removed from V and 3 bases from J, the gap between germline ends came to 12 bases. This CDR3 region has 14 residues. Sequencing was performed with immunoSEQ multiplex PCR; in TCRdb, only in-frame clones are kept and a portion is missing. There are 55,000 to 85,000 clones in the sample; 90% occur only once, and 4.5% to 5.5% lies in the top ten. The TCR sequence derives from a woman aged 18 to 35 with acute or convalescent COVID-19. J is TRBJ2-3 and V is TRBV19; D gene ambiguous. Sequencing was done on a sample of peripheral blood. The CDR3 is CASSLTLDTDTQYF. DNA of the CDR3: TGTGCCAGTAGTCTGACACTGGATACAGATACGCAGTATTTT.